A single T cell receptor beta chain is shown here with its context. This sample stems from a study of blood T cell repertoires in COVID-19. Overall study context: Collection of acute and convalescent COVID-19 samples took place in the United States, Italy and Spain.

Per the original methods: Estimated nucleated cell counts came from reference gene primer amplification. Repertoires were generated with immunoSEQ multiplex PCR, while TCRdb's copy carries only in-frame clones and drops some. V and J calls and clone size are those listed in that table; D and trimming were worked out from the DNA. Of more than 85,000 clones in the sample, 81% were seen once. This CDR3 is 14 amino acids long. V shed 4 bases and J shed 4 bases, with 13 bases lying between them. The V gene's germline CDR1 is LGHDT and CDR2 YNNKEL (reference sequence). The source of this sequence is a man of 80 years or more with acute or convalescent COVID-19. Sequenced: peripheral blood. This rearrangement joins TRBV3-1 (or the pseudogene TRBV3-2) to TRBJ1-1; D uncertain. CDR3 sequence reads: CASSPGSIGTEAFF. The CDR3 DNA is TGTGCCAGCAGCCCAGGTTCCATCGGCACTGAAGCTTTCTTT.